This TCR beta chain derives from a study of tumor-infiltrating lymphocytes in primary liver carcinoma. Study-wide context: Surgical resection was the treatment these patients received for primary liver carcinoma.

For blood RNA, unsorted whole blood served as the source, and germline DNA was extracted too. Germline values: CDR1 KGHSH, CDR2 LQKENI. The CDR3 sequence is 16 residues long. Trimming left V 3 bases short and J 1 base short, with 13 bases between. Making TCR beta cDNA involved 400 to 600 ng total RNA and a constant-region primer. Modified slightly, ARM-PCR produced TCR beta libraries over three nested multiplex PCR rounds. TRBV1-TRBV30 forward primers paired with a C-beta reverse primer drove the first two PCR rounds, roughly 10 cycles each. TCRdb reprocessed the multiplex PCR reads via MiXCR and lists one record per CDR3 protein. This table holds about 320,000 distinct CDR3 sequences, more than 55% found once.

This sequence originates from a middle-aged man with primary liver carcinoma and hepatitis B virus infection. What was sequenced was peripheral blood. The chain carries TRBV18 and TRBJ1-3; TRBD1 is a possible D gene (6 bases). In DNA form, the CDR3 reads TGTGCCAGCTCACCTGCCCTACAGGGATCTGGAAACACCATATATTTT. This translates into CASSPALQGSGNTIYF.